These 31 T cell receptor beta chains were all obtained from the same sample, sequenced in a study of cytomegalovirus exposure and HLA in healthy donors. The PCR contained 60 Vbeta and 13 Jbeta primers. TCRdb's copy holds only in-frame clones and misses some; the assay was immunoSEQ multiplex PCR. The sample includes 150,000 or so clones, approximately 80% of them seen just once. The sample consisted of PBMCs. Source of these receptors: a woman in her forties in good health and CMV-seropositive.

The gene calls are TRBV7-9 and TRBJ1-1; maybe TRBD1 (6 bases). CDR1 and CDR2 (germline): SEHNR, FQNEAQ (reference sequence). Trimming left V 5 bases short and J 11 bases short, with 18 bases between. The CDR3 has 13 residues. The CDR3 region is CASSLEGGLRAFF. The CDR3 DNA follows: TGTGCCAGCAGCCTAGAGGGGGGGCTTAGGGCTTTCTTT.

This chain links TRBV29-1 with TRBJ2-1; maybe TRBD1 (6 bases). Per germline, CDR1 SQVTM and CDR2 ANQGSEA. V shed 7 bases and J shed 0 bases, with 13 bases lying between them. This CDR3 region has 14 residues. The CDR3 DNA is TGCAGCGCCCCAATCAGGGGCTCCTACAATGAGCAGTTCTTC. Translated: CSAPIRGSYNEQFF.

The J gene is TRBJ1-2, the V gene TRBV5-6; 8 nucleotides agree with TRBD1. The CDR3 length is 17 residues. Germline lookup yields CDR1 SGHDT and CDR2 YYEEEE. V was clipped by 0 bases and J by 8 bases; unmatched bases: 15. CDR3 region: CASSLVVISDRAEGYTF. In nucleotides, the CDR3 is TGTGCCAGCAGCTTGGTCGTTATCTCGGACAGGGCAGAGGGCTACACCTTC.

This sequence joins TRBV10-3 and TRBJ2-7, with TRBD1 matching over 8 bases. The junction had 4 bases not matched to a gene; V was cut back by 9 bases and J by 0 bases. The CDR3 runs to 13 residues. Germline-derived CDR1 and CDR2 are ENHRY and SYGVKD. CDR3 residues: CAIGQGNSYEQYF. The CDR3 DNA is TGTGCCATTGGACAGGGTAACTCCTACGAGCAGTACTTC.

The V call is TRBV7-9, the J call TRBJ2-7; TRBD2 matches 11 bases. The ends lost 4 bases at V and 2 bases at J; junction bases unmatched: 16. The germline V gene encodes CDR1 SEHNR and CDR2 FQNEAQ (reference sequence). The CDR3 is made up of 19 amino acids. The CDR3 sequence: CASSSGTSGPLTRAYEQYF. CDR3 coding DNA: TGTGCCAGCAGCTCCGGGACTAGCGGACCCCTCACTCGGGCCTACGAGCAGTACTTC.

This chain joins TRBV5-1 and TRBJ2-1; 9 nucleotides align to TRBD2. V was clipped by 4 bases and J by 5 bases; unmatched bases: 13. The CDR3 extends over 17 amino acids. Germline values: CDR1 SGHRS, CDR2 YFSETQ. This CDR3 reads CASSPPGASGNDNEQFF. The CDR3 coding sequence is TGCGCCAGCAGCCCCCCCGGGGCTAGCGGGAATGACAATGAGCAGTTCTTC.

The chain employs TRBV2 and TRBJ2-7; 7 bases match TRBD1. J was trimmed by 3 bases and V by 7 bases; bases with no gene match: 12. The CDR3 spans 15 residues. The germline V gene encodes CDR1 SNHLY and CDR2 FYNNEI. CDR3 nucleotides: TGTGCCAGCATCCTCCCCACAGGGGCCAACTACGAGCAGTACTTC. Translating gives CASILPTGANYEQYF.

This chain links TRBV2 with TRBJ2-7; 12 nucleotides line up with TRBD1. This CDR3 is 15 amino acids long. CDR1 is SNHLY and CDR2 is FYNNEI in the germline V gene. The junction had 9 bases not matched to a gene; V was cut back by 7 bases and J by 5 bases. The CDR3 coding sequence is TGTGCCAGCATTCTTGGGGGACAGGGGGCCGACGAGCAGTACTTC. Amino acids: CASILGGQGADEQYF.

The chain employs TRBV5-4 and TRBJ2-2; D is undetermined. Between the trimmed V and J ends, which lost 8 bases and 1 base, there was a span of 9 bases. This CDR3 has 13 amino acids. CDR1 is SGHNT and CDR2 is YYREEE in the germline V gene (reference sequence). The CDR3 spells CASTQQNTGELFF. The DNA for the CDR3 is TGTGCCAGTACACAGCAGAACACCGGGGAGCTGTTTTTT.

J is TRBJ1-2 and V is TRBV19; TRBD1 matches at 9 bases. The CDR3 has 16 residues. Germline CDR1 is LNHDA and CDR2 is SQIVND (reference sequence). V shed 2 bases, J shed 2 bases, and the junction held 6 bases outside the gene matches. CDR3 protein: CASSITGTGLNYGYTF. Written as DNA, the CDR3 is TGTGCCAGTAGTATAACCGGGACAGGGCTAAACTATGGCTACACCTTC.

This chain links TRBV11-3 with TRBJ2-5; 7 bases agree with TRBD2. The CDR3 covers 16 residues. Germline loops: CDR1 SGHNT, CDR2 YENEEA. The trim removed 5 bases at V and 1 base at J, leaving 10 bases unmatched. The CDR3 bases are TGTGCCAGCAGCCCCGGGGGGTCGGCGGTCCAAGAGACCCAGTACTTC. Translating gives CASSPGGSAVQETQYF. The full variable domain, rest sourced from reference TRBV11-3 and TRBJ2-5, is EAGVVQSPRYKIIEKKQPVAFWCNPISGHNTLYWYLQNLGQGPELLIRYENEEAVDDSQLPKDRFSAERLKGVDSTLKIQPAELGDSAVYLCASSPGGSAVQETQYFGPGTRLLVL.

The CDR3 bases are TGTGCCAGCAAATCGGCCACAGGGGCCCATCAGCCCCAGCATTTT. As protein: CASKSATGAHQPQHF. The chain couples TRBV2 to TRBJ1-5, with 7 bases that match TRBD1. The V and J ends lost 7 bases and 5 bases, in that order; junction bases with no gene match: 11. Germline CDR1 reads SNHLY; CDR2 reads FYNNEI. This CDR3 comprises 15 residues.

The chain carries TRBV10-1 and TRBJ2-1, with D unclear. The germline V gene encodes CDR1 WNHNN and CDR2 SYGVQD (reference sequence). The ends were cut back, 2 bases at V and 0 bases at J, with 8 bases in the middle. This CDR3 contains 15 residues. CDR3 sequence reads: CASSEQDPSYNEQFF. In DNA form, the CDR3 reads TGCGCCAGCAGTGAGCAGGATCCCTCCTACAATGAGCAGTTCTTC.

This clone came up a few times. This chain's CDR3 is CASSVLGISGVEQYF. CDR3 in DNA: TGTGCCAGCAGTGTATTGGGGATTTCGGGGGTCGAGCAGTACTTC. V is TRBV25-1 and J is TRBJ2-7; D possibly corresponds to TRBD2 (6 bases). Germline CDR1 reads MGHDK; CDR2 reads SYGVNS. The CDR3 length is 15 residues. Trimming left V 4 bases short and J 6 bases short, with 19 bases between.

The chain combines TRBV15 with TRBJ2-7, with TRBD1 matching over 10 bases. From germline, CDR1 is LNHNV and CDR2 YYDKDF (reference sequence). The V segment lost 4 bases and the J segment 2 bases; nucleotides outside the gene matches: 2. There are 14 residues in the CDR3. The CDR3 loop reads CATSIGQGAYEQYF. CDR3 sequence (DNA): TGTGCCACCAGCATAGGACAGGGGGCCTACGAGCAGTACTTC.

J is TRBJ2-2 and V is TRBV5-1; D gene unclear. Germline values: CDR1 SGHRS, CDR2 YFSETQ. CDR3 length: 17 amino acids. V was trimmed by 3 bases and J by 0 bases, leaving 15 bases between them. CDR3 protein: CASSWVARVANTGELFF. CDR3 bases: TGCGCCAGCAGCTGGGTTGCCCGGGTCGCGAACACCGGGGAGCTGTTTTTT.

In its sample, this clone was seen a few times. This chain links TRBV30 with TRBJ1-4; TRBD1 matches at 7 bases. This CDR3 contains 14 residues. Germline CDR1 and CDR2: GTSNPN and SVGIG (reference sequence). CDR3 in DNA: TGTGGTTCGGGTCAGGGGGCAACTAATGAAAAACTGTTTTTT. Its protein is CGSGQGATNEKLFF.

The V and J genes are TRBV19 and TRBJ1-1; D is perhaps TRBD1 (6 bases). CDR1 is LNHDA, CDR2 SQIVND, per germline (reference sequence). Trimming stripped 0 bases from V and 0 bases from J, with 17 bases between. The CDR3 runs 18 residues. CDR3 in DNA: TGTGCCAGTAGTATAGATGCACAGGGCAGCCGGATGAACACTGAAGCTTTCTTT. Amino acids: CASSIDAQGSRMNTEAFF.

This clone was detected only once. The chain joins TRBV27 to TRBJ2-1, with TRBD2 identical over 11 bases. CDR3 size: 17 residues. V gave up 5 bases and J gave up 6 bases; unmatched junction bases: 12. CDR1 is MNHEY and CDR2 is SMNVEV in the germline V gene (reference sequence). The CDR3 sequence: CASSPILAGATSNEQFF. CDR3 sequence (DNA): TGTGCCAGCAGTCCGATACTAGCGGGAGCCACTAGCAATGAGCAGTTCTTC.

The CDR3 coding sequence is TGTGCCAGCTCACAGTACGTTAAGACTAGCGGGAGGGATACTAGGGCCTACGAGCAGTACTTC. It codes for CASSQYVKTSGRDTRAYEQYF. The J gene is TRBJ2-7, the V gene TRBV18, with TRBD2 matching over 14 bases. V shed 4 bases and J 2 bases; nucleotides not matched to a gene: 19. CDR1 and CDR2 (germline): KGHSH, LQKENI. The length of the CDR3 is 21 residues. The full variable domain, with the rest looked up from reference TRBV18 and TRBJ2-7, is NAGVMQNPRHLVRRRGQEARLRCSPMKGHSHVYWYRQLPEEGLKFMVYLQKENIIDESGMPKERFSAEFPKEGPSILRIQQVVRGDSAAYFCASSQYVKTSGRDTRAYEQYFGPGTRLTVT.

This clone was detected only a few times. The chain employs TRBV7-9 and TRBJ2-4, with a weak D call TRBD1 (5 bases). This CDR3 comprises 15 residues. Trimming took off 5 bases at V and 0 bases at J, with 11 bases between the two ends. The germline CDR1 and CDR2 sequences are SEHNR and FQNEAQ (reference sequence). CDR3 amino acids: CASSADRLAKNIQYF. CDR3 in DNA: TGTGCCAGCAGCGCTGACAGACTAGCCAAAAACATTCAGTACTTC.

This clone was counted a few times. As DNA, the CDR3 is TGTGCCAGCAGTTCACCCTCCCGACAGGGCGGCTACGAGCAGTACTTC. This sequence encodes CASSSPSRQGGYEQYF. This chain joins TRBV27 and TRBJ2-7, with 7 bases aligning to TRBD1. CDR1 is MNHEY and CDR2 is SMNVEV in the germline V gene (reference sequence). V trimming: 4 bases; J trimming: 3 bases; junction bases outside the gene matches: 12. The CDR3 contains 16 residues.

In DNA, the CDR3 is TGTGCCAGCCAGAGTGTAGCGGGAGTCAACGAGCAGTACTTC. Residues: CASQSVAGVNEQYF. V usage is TRBV6-5 and J usage is TRBJ2-7; 9 positions agree with TRBD2. Germline CDR1 is MNHEY and CDR2 is SVGAGI. The CDR3 sequence is 14 residues long. The trim removed 8 bases at V and 5 bases at J, leaving 10 bases unmatched.

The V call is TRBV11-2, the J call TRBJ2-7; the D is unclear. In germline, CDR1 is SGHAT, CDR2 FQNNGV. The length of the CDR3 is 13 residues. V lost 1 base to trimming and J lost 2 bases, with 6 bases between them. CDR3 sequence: CASSLVSAYEQYF. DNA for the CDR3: TGTGCCAGCAGCTTAGTGTCTGCCTACGAGCAGTACTTC.

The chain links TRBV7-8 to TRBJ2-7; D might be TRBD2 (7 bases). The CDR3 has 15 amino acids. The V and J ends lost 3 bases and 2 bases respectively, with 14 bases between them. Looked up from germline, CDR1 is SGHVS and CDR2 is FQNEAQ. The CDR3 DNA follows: TGTGCCAGCAGCTTTGGGGGGGCGAGTCCCTACGAGCAGTACTTC. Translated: CASSFGGASPYEQYF. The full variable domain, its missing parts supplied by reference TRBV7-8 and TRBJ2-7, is GAGVSQSPRYKVAKRGQDVALRCDPISGHVSLFWYQQALGQGPEFLTYFQNEAQLDKSGLPSDRFFAERPEGSVSTLKIQRTQQEDSAVYLCASSFGGASPYEQYFGPGTRLTVT.

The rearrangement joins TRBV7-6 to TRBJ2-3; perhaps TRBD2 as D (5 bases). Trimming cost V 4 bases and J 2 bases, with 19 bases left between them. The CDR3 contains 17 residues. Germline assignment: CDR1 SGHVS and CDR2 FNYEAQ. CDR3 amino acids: CASSSPGRRRNTDTQYF. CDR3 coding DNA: TGTGCCAGCAGCTCGCCCGGACGACGGAGGAACACAGATACGCAGTATTTT.

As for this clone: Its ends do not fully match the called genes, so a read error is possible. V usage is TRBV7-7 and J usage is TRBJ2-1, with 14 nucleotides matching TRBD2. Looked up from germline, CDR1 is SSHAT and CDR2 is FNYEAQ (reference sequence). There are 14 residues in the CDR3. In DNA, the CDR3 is TGTGCTAGCAGCCCGACTAGCGGGAGGGGTGAGCAGTTCTTC. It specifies CASSPTSGRGEQFF.

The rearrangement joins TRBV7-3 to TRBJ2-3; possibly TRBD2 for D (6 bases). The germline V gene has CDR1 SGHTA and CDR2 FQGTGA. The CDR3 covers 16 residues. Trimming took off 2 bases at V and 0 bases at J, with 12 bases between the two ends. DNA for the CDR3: TGTGCCAGCAGCTTAGGGGAGGTTGGTAGCACAGATACGCAGTATTTT. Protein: CASSLGEVGSTDTQYF.

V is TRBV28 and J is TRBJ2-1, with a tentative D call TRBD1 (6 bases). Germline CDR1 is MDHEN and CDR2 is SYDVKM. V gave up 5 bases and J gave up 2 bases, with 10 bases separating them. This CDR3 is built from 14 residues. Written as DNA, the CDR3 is TGTGCCAGCAGTCAGGGGAACCCCTACAATGAGCAGTTCTTC. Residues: CASSQGNPYNEQFF.

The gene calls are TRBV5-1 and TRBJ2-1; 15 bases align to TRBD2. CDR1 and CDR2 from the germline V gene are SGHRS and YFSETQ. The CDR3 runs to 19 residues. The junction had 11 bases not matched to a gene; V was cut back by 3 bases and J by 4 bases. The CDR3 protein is CASSSPGLAGGLQYNEQFF. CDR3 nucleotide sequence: TGCGCCAGCAGCTCCCCGGGACTAGCGGGGGGATTACAGTACAATGAGCAGTTCTTC.

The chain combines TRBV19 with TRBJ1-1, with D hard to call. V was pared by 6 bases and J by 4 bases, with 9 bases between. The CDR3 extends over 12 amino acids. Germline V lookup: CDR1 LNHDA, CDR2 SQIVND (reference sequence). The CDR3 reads CASRWEGTEAFF. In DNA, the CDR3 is TGTGCCAGTAGATGGGAGGGCACTGAAGCTTTCTTT.